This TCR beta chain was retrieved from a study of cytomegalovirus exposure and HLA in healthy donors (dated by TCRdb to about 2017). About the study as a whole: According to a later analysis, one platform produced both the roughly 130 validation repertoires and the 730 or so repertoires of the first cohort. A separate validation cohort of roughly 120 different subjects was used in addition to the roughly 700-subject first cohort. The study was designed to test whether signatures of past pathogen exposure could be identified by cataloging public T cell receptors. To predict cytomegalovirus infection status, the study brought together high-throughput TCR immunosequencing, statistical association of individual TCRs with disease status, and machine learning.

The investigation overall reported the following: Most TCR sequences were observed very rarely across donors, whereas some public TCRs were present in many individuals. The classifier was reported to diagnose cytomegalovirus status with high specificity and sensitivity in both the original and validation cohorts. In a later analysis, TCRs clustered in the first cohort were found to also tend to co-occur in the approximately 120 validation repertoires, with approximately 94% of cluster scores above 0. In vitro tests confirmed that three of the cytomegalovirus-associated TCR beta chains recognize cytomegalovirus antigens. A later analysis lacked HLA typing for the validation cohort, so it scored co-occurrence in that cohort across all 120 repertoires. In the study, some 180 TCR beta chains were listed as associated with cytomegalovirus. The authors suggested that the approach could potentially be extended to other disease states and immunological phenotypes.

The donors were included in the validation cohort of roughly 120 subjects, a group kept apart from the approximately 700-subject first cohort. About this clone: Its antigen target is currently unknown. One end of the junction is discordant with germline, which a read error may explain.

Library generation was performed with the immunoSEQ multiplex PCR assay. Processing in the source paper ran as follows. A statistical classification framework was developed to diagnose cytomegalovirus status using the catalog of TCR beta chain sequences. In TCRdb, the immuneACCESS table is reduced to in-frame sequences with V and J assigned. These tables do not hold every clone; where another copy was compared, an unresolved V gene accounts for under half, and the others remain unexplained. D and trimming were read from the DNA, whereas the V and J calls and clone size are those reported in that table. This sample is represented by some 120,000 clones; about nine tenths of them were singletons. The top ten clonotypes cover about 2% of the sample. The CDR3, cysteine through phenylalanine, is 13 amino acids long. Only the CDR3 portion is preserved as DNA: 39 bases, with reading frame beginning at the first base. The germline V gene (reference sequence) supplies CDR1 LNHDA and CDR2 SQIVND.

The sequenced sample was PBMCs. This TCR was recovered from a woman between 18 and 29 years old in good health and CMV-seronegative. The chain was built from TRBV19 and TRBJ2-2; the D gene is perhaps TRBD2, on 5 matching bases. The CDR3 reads CASSSGNPGELFF. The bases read TGTGCCAGTAGTTCCGGGAACCCCGGGGAGCTGTTTTTT.